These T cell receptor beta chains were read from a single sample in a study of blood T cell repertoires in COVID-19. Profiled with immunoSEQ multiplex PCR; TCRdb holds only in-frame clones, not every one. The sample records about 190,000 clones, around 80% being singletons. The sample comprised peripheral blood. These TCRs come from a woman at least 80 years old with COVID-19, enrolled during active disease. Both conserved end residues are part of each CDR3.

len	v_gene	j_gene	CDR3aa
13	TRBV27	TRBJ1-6	CASSLFYFSPLHF
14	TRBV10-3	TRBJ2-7	CAIRGGASTYEQYF
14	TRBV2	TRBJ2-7	CASSEPQGDYEQYF
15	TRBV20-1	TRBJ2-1	CSASPQDRWGNEQFF
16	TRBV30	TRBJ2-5	CAWSASSAGEAETQYF
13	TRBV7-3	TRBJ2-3	CASSSWGGDTQYF
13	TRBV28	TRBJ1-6	CASSPTTVSPLHF
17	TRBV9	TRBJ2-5	CASSVNSRSGGGETQYF
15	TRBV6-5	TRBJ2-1	CASSKDRVPYNEQFF
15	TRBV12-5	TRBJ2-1	CASGAGVTLWNEQFF
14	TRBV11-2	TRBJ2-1	CASSLYGLDGEQFF
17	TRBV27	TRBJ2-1	CASSLVLGLAAFNEQFF
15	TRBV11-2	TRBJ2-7	CASSYELAGAYEQYF
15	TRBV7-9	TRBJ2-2	CASSSGTSVPGELFF
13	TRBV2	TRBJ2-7	CAGSPGGFSEQYF
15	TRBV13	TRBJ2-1	CASSLGPRTYNEQFF
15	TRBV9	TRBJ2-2	CASSLHGGSTGELFF
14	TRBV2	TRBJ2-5	CASSQDSLQETQYF
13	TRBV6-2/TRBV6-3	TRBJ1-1	CASSHRFVTEAFF
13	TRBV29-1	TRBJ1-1	CSVGVRGGTEAFF
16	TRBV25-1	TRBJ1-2	CASGTLKQDLPGGYTF
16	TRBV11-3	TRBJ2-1	CASSLASAASYNEQFF
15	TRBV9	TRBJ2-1	CASSATSGGHNEQFF
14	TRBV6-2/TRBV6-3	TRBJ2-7	CASSTGLIQGEQYF
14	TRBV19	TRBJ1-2	CASSLGGVPYGYTF
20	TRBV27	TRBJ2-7	CASSLSRDRGYTTRAYEQYF
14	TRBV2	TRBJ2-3	CASSGLLRADTQYF
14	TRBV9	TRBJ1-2	CASSVDSSNYGYTF
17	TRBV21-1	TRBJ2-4	CASSKASRGLDKNIQYF
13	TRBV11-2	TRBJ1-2	CASSLGAENGYTF
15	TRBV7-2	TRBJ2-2	CASRSHGGATGELFF
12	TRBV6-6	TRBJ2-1	CASSKQGHEQFF
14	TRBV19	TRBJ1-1	CASSMSKGDTEAFF
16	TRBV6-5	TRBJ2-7	CASSYLHGTGAYEQYF
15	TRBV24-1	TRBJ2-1	CATSAEGAFRNEQFF
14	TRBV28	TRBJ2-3	CASSVLAATDTQYF
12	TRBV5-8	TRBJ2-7	CASSPQANEQYF
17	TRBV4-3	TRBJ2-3	CASSQGLLAGAADTQYF
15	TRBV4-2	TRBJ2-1	CASSQTSVSYNEQFF
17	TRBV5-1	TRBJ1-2	CASSLVSGTANHYGYTF
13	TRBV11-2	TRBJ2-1	CASRAPSGTEQFF
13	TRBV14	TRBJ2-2	CASSQGRHGELFF
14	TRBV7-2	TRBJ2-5	CASSFRQGGETQYF
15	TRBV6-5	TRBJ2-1	CASSSGTGPYNEQFF
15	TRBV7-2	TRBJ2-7	CASSLTSGGSYEQYF
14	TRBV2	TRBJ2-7	CASSDRDRAYEQYF
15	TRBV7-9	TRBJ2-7	CASRSGAGSSYEQYF
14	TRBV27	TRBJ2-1	CASRGHSSYNEQFF
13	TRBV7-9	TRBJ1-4	CASSSGANEKLFF
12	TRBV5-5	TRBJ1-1	CASSLETGRAFF